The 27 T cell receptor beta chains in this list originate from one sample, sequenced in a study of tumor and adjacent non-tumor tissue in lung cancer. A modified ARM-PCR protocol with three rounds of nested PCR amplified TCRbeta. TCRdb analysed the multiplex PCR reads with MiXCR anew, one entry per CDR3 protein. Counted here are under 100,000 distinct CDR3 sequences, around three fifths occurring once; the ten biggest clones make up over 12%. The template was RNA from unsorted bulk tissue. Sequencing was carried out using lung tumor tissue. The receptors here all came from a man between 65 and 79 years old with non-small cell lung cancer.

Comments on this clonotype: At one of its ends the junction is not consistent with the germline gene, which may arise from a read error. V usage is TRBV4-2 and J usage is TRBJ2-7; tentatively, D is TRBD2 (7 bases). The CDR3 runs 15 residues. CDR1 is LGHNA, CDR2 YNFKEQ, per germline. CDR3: CASGPTGGGAYEQYF. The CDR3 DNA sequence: TGTGCCAGCGGCCCGACTGGGGGGGGGGCCTACGAACAGTACTTC.

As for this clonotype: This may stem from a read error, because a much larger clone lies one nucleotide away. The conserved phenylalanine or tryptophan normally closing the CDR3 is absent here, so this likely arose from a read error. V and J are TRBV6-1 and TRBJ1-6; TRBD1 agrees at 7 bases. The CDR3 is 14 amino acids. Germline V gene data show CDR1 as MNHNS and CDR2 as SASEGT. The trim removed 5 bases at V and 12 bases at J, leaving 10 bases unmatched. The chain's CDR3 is CASSSPGQYGPLHY. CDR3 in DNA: TGTGCCAGCAGTAGCCCGGGACAGTACGGACCCCTCCACTAT.

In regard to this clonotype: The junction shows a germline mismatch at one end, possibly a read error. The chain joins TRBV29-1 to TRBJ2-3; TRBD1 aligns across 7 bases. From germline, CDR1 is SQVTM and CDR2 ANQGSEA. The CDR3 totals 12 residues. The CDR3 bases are TGCAGCGTTTGGAAGGGGGCAGATACTCAGTATTTT. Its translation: CSVWKGADTQYF.

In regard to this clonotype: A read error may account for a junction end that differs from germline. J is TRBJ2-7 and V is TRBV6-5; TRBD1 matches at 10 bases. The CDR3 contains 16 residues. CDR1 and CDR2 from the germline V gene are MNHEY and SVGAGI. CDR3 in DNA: TGTGCCAACAGTGGGGACAGGGGCTTTAGCTCCTACGAGCAGTACTTC. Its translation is CANSGDRGFSSYEQYF.

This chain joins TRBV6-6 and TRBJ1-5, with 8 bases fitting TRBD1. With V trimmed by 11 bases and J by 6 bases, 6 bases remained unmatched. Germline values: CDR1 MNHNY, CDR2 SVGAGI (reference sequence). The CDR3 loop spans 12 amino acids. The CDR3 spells CAEGQGAQPQHF. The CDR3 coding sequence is TGTGCCGAAGGCCAGGGGGCTCAGCCCCAGCATTTT.

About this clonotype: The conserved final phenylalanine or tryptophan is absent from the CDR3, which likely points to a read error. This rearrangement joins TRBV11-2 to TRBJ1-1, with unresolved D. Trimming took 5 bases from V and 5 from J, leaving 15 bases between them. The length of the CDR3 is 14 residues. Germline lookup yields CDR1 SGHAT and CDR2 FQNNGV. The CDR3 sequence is CASSKTQGGTEAFY. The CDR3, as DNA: TGTGCCAGCAGCAAGACCCAAGGAGGGACTGAAGCTTTCTAT.

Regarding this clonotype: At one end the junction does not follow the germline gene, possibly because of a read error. CDR3 DNA sequence: TGTGTCAGCAGCCTTCGACAACAGGGATGGAATGAACAGTTCTTC. The encoded protein is CVSSLRQQGWNEQFF. The rearrangement links TRBV11-2 to TRBJ2-1; tentative D call: TRBD1 (6 bases). CDR1 is SGHAT, CDR2 FQNNGV, per germline. This CDR3 has 15 residues.

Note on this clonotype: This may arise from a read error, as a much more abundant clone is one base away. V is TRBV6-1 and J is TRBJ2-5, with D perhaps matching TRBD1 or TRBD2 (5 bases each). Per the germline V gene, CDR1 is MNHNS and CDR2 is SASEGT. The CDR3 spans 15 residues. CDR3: CASSDGTSSKEAQYF. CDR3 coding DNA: TGTGCCAGCAGTGACGGGACCTCGTCAAAAGAGGCCCAGTACTTC.

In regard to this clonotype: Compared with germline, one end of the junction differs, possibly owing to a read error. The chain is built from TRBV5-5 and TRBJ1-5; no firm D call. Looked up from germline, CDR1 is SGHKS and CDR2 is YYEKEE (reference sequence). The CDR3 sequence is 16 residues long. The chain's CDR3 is CASSEGFSTSNRPQHF. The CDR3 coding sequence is TGTGCCAGCAGCGAGGGTTTTTCTACTAGCAATCGGCCCCAGCATTTT.

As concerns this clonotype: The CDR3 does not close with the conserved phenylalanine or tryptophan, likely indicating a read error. Here the CDR3 reads CASSYLPGTRQETQYL. CDR3 coding DNA: TGTGCCAGCAGCTACTTGCCAGGGACAAGACAAGAGACCCAGTACCTC. This sequence joins TRBV7-9 and TRBJ2-5, with D tentatively TRBD1 (6 bases). The V gene lost 4 bases and the J gene lost 2 bases, with 17 bases spanning the gap. Germline V gives CDR1 SEHNR, CDR2 FQNEAQ (reference sequence). This CDR3 region has 16 residues.

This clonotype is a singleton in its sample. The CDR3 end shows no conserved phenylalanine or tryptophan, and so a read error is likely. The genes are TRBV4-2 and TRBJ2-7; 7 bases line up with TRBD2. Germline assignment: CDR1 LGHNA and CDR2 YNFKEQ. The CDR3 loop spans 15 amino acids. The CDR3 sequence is CAISRVSSGPYEQYL. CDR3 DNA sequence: TGTGCCATCAGCCGAGTGTCTAGCGGACCCTACGAGCAGTACCTC.

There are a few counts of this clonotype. The CDR3 nucleotides read TGTGCCAGGAAACGAGGACATCAGACGGCCGGGGAGCTGTTTTTT. This codes for CARKRGHQTAGELFF. The genes are TRBV6-1 and TRBJ2-2; D possibly corresponds to TRBD1 (5 bases). The CDR3 sequence is 15 residues long. V lost 9 bases to trimming and J lost 6 bases, with 20 bases between them. Germline CDR1 and CDR2: MNHNS and SASEGT.

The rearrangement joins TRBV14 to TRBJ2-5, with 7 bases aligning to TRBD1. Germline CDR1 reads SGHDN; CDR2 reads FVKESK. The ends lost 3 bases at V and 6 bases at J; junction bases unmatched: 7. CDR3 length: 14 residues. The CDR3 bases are TGTGCCAGCAGCCATGGGACAGTTCAAAAGACCCAGTACTTC. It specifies CASSHGTVQKTQYF.

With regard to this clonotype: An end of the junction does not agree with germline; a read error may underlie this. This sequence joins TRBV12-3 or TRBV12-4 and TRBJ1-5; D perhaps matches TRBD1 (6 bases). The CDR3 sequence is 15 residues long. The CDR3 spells CASSLGTFSNQSQHF. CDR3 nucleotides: TGTGCCAGCAGTCTAGGGACATTTAGCAATCAGTCCCAGCATTTT.

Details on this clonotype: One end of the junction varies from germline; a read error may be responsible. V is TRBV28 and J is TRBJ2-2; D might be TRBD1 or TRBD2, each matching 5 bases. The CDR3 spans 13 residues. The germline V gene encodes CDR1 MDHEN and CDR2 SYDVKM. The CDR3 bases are TGTGCCAGCAGCCCAGGGTACACCGGGGAGCAGTTTTTT. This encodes CASSPGYTGEQFF.

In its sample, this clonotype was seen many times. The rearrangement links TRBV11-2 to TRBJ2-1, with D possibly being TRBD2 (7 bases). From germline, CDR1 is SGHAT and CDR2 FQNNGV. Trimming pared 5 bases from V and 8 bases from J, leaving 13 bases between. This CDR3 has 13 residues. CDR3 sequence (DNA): TGTGCCAGCAGCGTCCAGGGGAGGGATGAGCAGTTCTTC. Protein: CASSVQGRDEQFF.

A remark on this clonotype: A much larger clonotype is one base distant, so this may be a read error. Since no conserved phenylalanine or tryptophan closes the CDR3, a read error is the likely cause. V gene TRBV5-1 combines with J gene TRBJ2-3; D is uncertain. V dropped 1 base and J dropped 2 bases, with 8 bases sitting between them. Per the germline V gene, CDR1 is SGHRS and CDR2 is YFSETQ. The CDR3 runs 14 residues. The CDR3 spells CASSLNFYTDTQYV. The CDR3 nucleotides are TGCGCCAGCAGCTTGAACTTTTACACAGATACGCAGTATGTT.

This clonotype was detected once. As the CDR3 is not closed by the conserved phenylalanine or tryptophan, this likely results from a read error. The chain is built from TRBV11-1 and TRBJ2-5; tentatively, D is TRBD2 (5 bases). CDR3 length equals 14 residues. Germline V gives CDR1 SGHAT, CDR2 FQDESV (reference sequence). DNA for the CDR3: TGTGCCAGCAGCTTAGCCACTAGTCAAGAGAGCCAGTACTTA. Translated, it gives CASSLATSQESQYL.

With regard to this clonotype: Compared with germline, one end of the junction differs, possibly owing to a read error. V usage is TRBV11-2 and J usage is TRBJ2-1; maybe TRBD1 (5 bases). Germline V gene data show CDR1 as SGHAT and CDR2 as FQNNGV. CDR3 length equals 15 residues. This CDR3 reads CASSLVMGPYNEQFF. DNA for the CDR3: TGTGCCAGTAGCTTAGTTATGGGGCCGTACAATGAGCAGTTCTTC.

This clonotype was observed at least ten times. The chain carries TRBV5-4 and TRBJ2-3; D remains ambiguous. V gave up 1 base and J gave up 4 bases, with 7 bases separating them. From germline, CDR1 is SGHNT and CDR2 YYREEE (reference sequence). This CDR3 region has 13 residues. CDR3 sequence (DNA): TGTGCCAGCAGCTTGAGGACCGCAGATACGCAGTATTTT. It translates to CASSLRTADTQYF.

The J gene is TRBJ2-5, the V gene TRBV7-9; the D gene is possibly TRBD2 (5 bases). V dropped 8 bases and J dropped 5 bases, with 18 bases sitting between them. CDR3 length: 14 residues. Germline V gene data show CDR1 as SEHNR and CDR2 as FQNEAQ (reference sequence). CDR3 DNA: TGTGCCAGCGGCCCGTTCCGGGCGGGTGAGACCCAGTACTTC. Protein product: CASGPFRAGETQYF.

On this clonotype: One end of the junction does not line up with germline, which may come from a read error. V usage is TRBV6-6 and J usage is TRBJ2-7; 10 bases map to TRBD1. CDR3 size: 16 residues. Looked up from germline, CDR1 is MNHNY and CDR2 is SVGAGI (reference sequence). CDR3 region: CASNSGTGVGSCEQYF. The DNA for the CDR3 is TGTGCCAGCAATTCCGGGACAGGGGTCGGGTCCTGCGAGCAGTACTTC.

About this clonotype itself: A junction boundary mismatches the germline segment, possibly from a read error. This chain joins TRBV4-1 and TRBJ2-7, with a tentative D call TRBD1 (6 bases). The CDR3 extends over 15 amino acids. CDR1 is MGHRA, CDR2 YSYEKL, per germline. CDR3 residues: CAGSQGRGYPNEQYF. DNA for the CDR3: TGCGCCGGCAGCCAAGGTAGGGGGTACCCCAACGAGCAGTACTTC.

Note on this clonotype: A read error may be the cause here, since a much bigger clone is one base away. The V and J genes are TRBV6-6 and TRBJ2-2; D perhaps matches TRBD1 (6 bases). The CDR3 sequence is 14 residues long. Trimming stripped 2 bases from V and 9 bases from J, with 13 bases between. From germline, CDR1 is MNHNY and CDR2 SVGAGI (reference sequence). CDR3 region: CASSYDRYGRELFF. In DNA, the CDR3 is TGTGCCAGCAGTTACGACAGGTATGGCCGGGAGCTGTTTTTT.

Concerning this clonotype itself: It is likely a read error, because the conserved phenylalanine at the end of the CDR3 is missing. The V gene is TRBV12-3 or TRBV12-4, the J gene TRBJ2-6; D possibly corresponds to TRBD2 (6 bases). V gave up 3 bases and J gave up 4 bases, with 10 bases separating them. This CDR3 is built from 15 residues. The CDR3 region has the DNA TGTGCCAGCAGTTTGGGGGGTGGCGGGGCCAACGTCCTGACTTCC. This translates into CASSLGGGGANVLTS.

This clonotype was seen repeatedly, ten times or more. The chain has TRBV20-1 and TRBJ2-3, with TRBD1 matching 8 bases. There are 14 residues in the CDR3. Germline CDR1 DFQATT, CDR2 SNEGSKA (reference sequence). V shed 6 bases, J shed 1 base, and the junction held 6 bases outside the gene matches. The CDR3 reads CSAKDRVGTDTQYF. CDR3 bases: TGCAGTGCAAAGGACAGGGTGGGCACAGATACGCAGTATTTT.

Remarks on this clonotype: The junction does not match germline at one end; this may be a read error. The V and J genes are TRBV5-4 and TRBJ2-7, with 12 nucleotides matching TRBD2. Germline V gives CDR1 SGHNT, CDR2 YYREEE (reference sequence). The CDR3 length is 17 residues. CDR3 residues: CDSSSPGLAGMGDEQYF. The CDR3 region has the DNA TGTGACAGCAGCTCCCCGGGACTAGCGGGCATGGGGGACGAGCAGTACTTC. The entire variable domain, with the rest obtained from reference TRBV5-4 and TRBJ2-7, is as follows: ETGVTQSPTHLIKTRGQQVTLRCSSQSGHNTVSWYQQALGQGPQFIFQYYREEENGRGNFPPRFSGLQFPNYSSELNVNALELDDSALYLCDSSSPGLAGMGDEQYFGPGTRLTVT.